This T cell receptor (beta chain) is from a study of blood T cell repertoires in COVID-19. Looking at the study overall: Collection of acute and convalescent COVID-19 samples took place in the United States, Italy and Spain.

This clone was detected a few times. Other DNA sequences in this sample translate to the same CDR3. This CDR3 has 13 amino acids. Germline CDR1 is MDHEN and CDR2 is SYDVKM. Trimming took 5 bases from V and 0 from J, leaving 5 bases between them. How the authors handled the data: Amplification of reference gene primers was used by the study to estimate nucleated cell counts. TCRdb's table, derived via immunoSEQ multiplex PCR, lists solely in-frame clones and lacks some. The V and J calls and clone size were taken over from that table, and D and trimming were inferred from the DNA. Of 200,000 to 250,000 clones in the sample, around nine tenths were seen once.

The sequenced sample consisted of PBMCs or T cells enriched from blood (not recorded which). V is TRBV28 and J is TRBJ1-3; the D is unclear. The source is a woman between 50 and 59 years old with acute COVID-19. This chain's CDR3 is CASSRSSGNTIYF. The CDR3 DNA is TGTGCCAGCAGTCGGAGCTCTGGAAACACCATATATTTT.